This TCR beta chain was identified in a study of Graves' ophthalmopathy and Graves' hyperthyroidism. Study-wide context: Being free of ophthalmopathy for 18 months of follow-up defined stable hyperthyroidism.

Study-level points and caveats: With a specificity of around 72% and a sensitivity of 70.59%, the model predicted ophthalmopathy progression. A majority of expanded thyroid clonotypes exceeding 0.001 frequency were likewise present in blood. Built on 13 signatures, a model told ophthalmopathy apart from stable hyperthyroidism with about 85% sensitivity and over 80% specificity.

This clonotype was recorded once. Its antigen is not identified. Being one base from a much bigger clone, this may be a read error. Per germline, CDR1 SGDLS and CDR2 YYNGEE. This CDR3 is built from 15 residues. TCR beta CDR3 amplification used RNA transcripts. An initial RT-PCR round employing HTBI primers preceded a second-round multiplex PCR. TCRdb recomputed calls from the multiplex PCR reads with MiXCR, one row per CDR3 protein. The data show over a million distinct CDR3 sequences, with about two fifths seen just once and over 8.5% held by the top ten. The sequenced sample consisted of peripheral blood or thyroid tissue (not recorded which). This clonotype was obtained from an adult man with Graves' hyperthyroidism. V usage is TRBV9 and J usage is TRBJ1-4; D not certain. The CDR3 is CASSVEGQSNEKLVF. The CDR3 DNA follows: TGTGCCAGCAGCGTAGAAGGGCAGTCAAATGAAAAACTGGTTTTT.